Reported below is one T cell receptor (beta chain). The data were obtained in a study of blood T cell repertoires in COVID-19. Generated by immunoSEQ multiplex PCR, the TCRdb table keeps only in-frame clones and is missing some. The sample lists roughly 400,000 clones; roughly 89% were seen once. This CDR3 is 17 amino acids long. With 3 bases clipped from V and 3 bases from J, the junction kept 10 bases outside the gene matches. CDR1 and CDR2 from the germline V gene are SGDLS and YYNGEE. Sequencing input: PBMCs or T cells enriched from blood (not recorded which). The V gene is TRBV9, the J gene TRBJ2-3; the match to TRBD2 covers 10 bases. This TCR came from a woman in her 50s who had recovered from COVID-19. The CDR3 protein is CASSASGGGFGTDTQYF. The CDR3 DNA reads as TGTGCCAGCAGCGCCAGCGGGGGGGGGTTCGGAACAGATACGCAGTATTTT. Full variable domain (missing parts from reference TRBV9 and TRBJ2-3): DSGVTQTPKHLITATGQRVTLRCSPRSGDLSVYWYQQSLDQGLQFLIQYYNGEERAKGNILERFSAQQFPDLHSELNLSSLELGDSALYFCASSASGGGFGTDTQYFGPGTRLTVL.